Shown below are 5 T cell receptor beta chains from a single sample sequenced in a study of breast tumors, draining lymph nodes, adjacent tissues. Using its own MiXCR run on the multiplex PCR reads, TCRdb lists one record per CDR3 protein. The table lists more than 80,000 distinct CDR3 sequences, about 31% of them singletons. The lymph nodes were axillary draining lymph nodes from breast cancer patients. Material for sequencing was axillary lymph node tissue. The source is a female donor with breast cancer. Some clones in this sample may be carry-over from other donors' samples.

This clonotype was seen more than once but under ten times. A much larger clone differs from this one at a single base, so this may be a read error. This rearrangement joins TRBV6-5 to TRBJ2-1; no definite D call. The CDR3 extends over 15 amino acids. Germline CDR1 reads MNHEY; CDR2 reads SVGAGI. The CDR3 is CACSYRGLGYNEQFF. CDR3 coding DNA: TGTGCCTGCAGTTACAGAGGTTTGGGGTACAATGAGCAGTTCTTC.

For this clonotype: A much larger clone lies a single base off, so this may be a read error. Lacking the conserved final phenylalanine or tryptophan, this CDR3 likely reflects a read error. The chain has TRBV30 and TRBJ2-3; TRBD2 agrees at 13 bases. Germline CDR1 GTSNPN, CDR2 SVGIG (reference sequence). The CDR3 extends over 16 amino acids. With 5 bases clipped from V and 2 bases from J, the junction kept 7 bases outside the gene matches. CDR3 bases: TGTGCCTGGTCCGGACTAGCGGGAGTCATCACAGATACGCAGTATTCT. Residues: CAWSGLAGVITDTQYS.

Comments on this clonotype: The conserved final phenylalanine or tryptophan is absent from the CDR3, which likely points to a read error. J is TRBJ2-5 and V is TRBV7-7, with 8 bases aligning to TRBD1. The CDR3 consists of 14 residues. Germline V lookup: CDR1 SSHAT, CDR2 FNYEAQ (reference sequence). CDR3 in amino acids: CASSLRTGRETQYL. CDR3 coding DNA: TGTGCTAGCAGCTTAAGGACAGGGCGGGAGACCCAGTACCTC.

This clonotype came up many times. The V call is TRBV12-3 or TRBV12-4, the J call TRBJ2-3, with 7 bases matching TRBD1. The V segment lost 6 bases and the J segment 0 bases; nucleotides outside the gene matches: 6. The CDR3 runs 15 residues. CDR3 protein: CASSPTGASTDTQYF. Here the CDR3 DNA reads TGTGCCAGCAGCCCTACAGGGGCGAGCACAGATACGCAGTATTTT.

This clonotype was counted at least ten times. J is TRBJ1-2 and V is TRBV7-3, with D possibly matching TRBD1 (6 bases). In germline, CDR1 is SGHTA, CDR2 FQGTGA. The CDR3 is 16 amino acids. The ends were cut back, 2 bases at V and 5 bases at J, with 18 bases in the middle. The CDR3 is CASSLEARGRGYGYTF. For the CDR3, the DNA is TGTGCCAGCAGCTTAGAGGCCCGGGGCAGGGGTTATGGCTACACCTTC.